Listed here are 8 T cell receptor beta chains from one sample, sequenced in a study of T cells in women clearing cervical HPV infection. Some clones are missing from TCRdb's copy, which holds only in-frame ones; the method was immunoSEQ multiplex PCR. The sample table sets out 35,000 to 45,000 clones. The sequenced material came from blood buffy coat. The origin of the receptors is a woman between 18 and 75 years old with a cervical HPV16 infection that either progressed to CIN3+ or cleared (not recorded which).

On this clone itself: The observed sequence ends 3 residues before the CDR3 terminus, with the missing tail filled in from the germline J gene. This chain connects TRBV6-2 or TRBV6-3 to TRBJ1-4, with D uncertain. Germline V gene sequence: CDR1 MNHEY, CDR2 SVGEGT. CDR3 length: 14 amino acids. Partial CDR3 DNA: TGTGCCAGCTCAAAGACGGATGACTCATCACCA. As protein: CASSKTDDSSP. The entire CDR3 sequence reads CASSKTDDSSPLFF.

Of note for this clone: The read ends 3 residues early relative to the CDR3; the germline J gene fills the gap. The gene calls are TRBV20-1 and TRBJ1-1; TRBD1 is a possible D gene (6 bases). Trimming stripped 5 bases from V and 0 bases from J, with 13 bases between. The CDR3 consists of 14 residues. Germline loops: CDR1 DFQATT, CDR2 SNEGSKA (reference sequence). CDR3 bases read: TGCAGTGCTGGGAGGGCAGGGGTGAACACTGAA. It codes for CSAGRAGVNTE. The whole CDR3 sequence reads CSAGRAGVNTEAFF.

Turning to this clone: The CDR3 goes on 3 residues after the read ends, and that part is filled in from the germline J gene. The chain is built from TRBV4-1 and TRBJ1-6, with a possible D match to TRBD1 (5 bases). The germline V and J ends were trimmed by 0 bases and 10 bases, with 16 bases remaining between them. Looked up from germline, CDR1 is MGHRA and CDR2 is YSYEKL. This CDR3 is built from 16 residues. The CDR3 is CASSQEVGRDRSPLHF. The part of the CDR3 DNA that was read is TGCGCCAGCAGCCAAGAAGTGGGCAGGGATCGGTCACCC.

Of note for this clone: The sequenced fragment ends 3 residues before the CDR3 boundary, so the rest is inferred from the germline J gene. V gene TRBV19 combines with J gene TRBJ2-7; a possible D gene is TRBD1 (6 bases). CDR1 and CDR2 from the germline V gene are LNHDA and SQIVND (reference sequence). The CDR3 is made up of 14 amino acids. Deletions cut 2 bases from V and 6 bases from J, with 14 bases between. CDR3 DNA (partial): TGTGCCAGTAGTATATCGGCAGGGGATGGCGAG. It translates to CASSISAGDGE. The entire CDR3 reads CASSISAGDGEQYF.

To note about this clone: The read comes to an end 3 residues before the CDR3 does, leaving the germline J gene to fill in the end. The chain links TRBV7-2 to TRBJ2-7, with TRBD2 identical over 7 bases. This CDR3 region has 15 residues. Germline V gene sequence: CDR1 SGHTA, CDR2 FQGNSA. The V and J ends lost 1 base and 2 bases, in that order; junction bases with no gene match: 5. The CDR3 bases that were read are TGTGCCAGCAGCTTAGTGCCTAGCGGCGCCTACGAG. Translation gives CASSLVPSGAYE. The full CDR3 sequence reads CASSLVPSGAYEQYF.

Comments on this clone: The CDR3 end lies 3 residues beyond the end of the read and is filled in from the germline J gene. The chain links TRBV6-1 to TRBJ2-3; D ambiguous. CDR3 length: 13 amino acids. V lost 0 bases to trimming and J lost 6 bases, with 7 bases between them. Germline assignment: CDR1 MNHNS and CDR2 SASEGT. The covered CDR3 bases are TGTGCCAGCAGTGAAGCGTTTTCGGATACG. It specifies CASSEAFSDT. The CDR3 as a whole reads CASSEAFSDTQYF.

CDR3 bases read: TGTGCCAGCAGGGCAACTAGCTTTGAGGAGACC. Amino acids: CASRATSFEET. The whole CDR3 protein reads CASRATSFEETQYF. The chain recombines TRBV2 with TRBJ2-5; TRBD2 might be the D (6 bases). The read gets to within 3 residues of the CDR3 end, and the germline J gene fills in the rest. The germline gives CDR1 SNHLY, CDR2 FYNNEI. The length of the CDR3 is 14 residues. Trimming pared 6 bases from V and 5 bases from J, leaving 16 bases between.

Comment on this clone: The CDR3 end falls 3 residues outside the read, so it is completed with the germline J gene. V usage is TRBV7-2 and J usage is TRBJ2-6; D uncertain. V dropped 5 bases and J dropped 1 base, with 9 bases sitting between them. Per germline, CDR1 SGHTA and CDR2 FQGNSA. The CDR3 covers 15 residues. The sequenced CDR3 bases are TGTGCCAGCAGCCCCCTCGGGTCTGGGGCCAACGTC. This gives the protein CASSPLGSGANV. The complete CDR3 protein is CASSPLGSGANVLTF.